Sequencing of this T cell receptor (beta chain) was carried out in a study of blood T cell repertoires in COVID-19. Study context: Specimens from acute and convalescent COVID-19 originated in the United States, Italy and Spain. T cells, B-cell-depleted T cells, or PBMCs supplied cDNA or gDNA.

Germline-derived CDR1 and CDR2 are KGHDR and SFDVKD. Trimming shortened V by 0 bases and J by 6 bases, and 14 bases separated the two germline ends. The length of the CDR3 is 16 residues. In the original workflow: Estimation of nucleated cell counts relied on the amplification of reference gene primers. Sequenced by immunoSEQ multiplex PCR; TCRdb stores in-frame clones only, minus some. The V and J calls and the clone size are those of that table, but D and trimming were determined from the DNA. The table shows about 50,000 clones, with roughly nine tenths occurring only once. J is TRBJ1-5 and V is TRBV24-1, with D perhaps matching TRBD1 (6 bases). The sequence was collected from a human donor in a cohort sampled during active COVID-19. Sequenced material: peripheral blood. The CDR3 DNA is TGTGCCACCAGTGATTTGGGACAGACCTTAGGTCAGCCCCAGCATTTT. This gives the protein CATSDLGQTLGQPQHF.